Presented here are 30 T cell receptor beta chains from one specimen sequenced in a study of blood T cell repertoires in COVID-19. Sequencing was performed with immunoSEQ multiplex PCR; in TCRdb, only in-frame clones are kept and a portion is missing. The table includes roughly 360,000 clones, approximately 77% detected once. The material sequenced was peripheral blood. The receptors come from a human donor with acute or convalescent COVID-19. The donor label of this sample is uncertain.

The chain joins TRBV7-9 to TRBJ2-1, with 10 bases that match TRBD2. The CDR3 is made up of 15 amino acids. The trim removed 3 bases at V and 4 bases at J, leaving 3 bases unmatched. Looked up from germline, CDR1 is SEHNR and CDR2 is FQNEAQ (reference sequence). The CDR3 here is CASSLGAGGYNEQFF. CDR3 coding DNA: TGTGCCAGCAGCTTGGGAGCGGGAGGGTACAATGAGCAGTTCTTC.

A single count supports this clone. This chain's CDR3 is CAIRQSSSYNEQFF. CDR3 DNA: TGTGCCATCAGACAGTCGAGCTCCTACAATGAGCAGTTCTTC. The chain couples TRBV10-3 to TRBJ2-1, with D uncertain. CDR1 and CDR2 from the germline V gene are ENHRY and SYGVKD. The V end lost 6 bases, the J end lost 0 bases, and 9 bases lay between the germline ends. The CDR3 totals 14 residues.

The gene calls are TRBV15 and TRBJ1-6, with unresolved D. The CDR3 is 14 amino acids. Germline-derived CDR1 and CDR2 are LNHNV and YYDKDF (reference sequence). V lost 4 bases and J 1 base, leaving 5 bases between the germline ends. Here the CDR3 reads CATSMRSYNSPLHF. The CDR3 region has the DNA TGTGCCACCAGCATGAGGTCCTATAATTCACCCCTCCACTTT. The whole variable domain, filled in from reference TRBV15 and TRBJ1-6, reads DAMVIQNPRYQVTQFGKPVTLSCSQTLNHNVMYWYQQKSSQAPKLLFHYYDKDFNNEADTPDNFQSRRPNTSFCFLDIRSPGLGDTAMYLCATSMRSYNSPLHFGNGTRLTVT.

The chain joins TRBV28 to TRBJ1-2; no clear D gene. CDR3 size: 15 residues. Germline CDR1 reads MDHEN; CDR2 reads SYDVKM. Trimming pared 2 bases from V and 6 bases from J, leaving 16 bases between. The CDR3 DNA sequence: TGTGCCAGCAGTTTAGGTAGAGGGTTTTTAGATGGCTACACCTTC. This codes for CASSLGRGFLDGYTF.

The V and J genes are TRBV6-1 and TRBJ2-5; D remains unclear. Germline assignment: CDR1 MNHNS and CDR2 SASEGT. The CDR3 covers 14 residues. V was shortened by 2 bases and J by 1 base, with 8 bases between the two germline ends. The CDR3 bases are TGTGCCAGCAGTGAATTTCTAAGCCAAGAGACCCAGTACTTC. Amino acid sequence: CASSEFLSQETQYF.

The CDR3 protein is CATSRDIGRGDEQFF. The CDR3 nucleotides read TGTGCCACCAGCAGAGATATAGGCAGGGGGGATGAGCAGTTCTTC. The V call is TRBV15, the J call TRBJ2-1; D is perhaps TRBD1 (7 bases). CDR3 size: 15 residues. Per germline, CDR1 LNHNV and CDR2 YYDKDF (reference sequence). V was cut by 0 bases and J by 8 bases, with 14 bases left in between.

The chain carries TRBV7-8 and TRBJ2-2; D possibly corresponds to TRBD2 (6 bases). The CDR3 runs to 16 residues. Germline V CDR1 and CDR2: SGHVS, FQNEAQ. Trimming pared 7 bases from V and 1 base from J, leaving 16 bases between. For the CDR3, the DNA is TGTGCCAGCAACCCCTCGCGGGGCCTGAACACCGGGGAGCTGTTTTTT. Its protein product is CASNPSRGLNTGELFF. Full variable domain (outside the CDR3, taken from reference TRBV7-8 and TRBJ2-2): GAGVSQSPRYKVAKRGQDVALRCDPISGHVSLFWYQQALGQGPEFLTYFQNEAQLDKSGLPSDRFFAERPEGSVSTLKIQRTQQEDSAVYLCASNPSRGLNTGELFFGEGSRLTVL.

The V and J genes are TRBV5-1 and TRBJ1-1; D is ambiguous. The CDR3 length is 12 residues. V was clipped by 4 bases and J by 4 bases, with 8 bases between them. Germline CDR1 reads SGHRS; CDR2 reads YFSETQ. The CDR3 reads CASSPSGTEAFF. The CDR3 coding sequence is TGCGCCAGCAGCCCCAGTGGCACTGAAGCTTTCTTT.

The CDR3 DNA reads as TGTGCCAGCAGCTCCCTAGCGGGGGGTACCTACAATGAGCAGTTCTTC. Amino acids: CASSSLAGGTYNEQFF. This rearrangement joins TRBV5-5 to TRBJ2-1, with TRBD2 matching over 11 bases. The CDR3 loop spans 16 amino acids. The V and J ends lost 3 bases and 2 bases, in that order; junction bases with no gene match: 4. The V gene's germline CDR1 is SGHKS and CDR2 YYEKEE (reference sequence).

To note about this clone: Other DNA sequences in this specimen translate into the identical CDR3. The chain employs TRBV6-5 and TRBJ2-1, with 12 nucleotides matching TRBD2. The junction had 2 bases not matched to a gene; V was cut back by 6 bases and J by 2 bases. The CDR3 is 15 amino acids. Germline V lookup: CDR1 MNHEY, CDR2 SVGAGI. CDR3 nucleotide sequence: TGTGCCAGCAGAAGGACTAGCGGGACCTACAATGAGCAGTTCTTC. The encoded protein is CASRRTSGTYNEQFF.

This chain links TRBV24-1 with TRBJ2-1; TRBD1 agrees at 10 bases. The V and J ends lost 2 bases and 6 bases, in that order; junction bases with no gene match: 27. Per the germline V gene, CDR1 is KGHDR and CDR2 is SFDVKD. The CDR3 sequence is 23 residues long. The CDR3 region has the DNA TGTGCCACCAGTGATTCCACTCAAACCCGGGACAGGGGTGGCTGGATTCAAGCCAATGAGCAGTTCTTC. Translating it yields CATSDSTQTRDRGGWIQANEQFF.

This chain uses TRBV29-1 with TRBJ1-2; 8 positions match TRBD1. The CDR3 covers 15 residues. The junction had 8 bases not matched to a gene; V was cut back by 0 bases and J by 5 bases. The V gene's germline CDR1 is SQVTM and CDR2 ANQGSEA. CDR3 loop: CSVEEKQGESYGYTF. CDR3 in DNA: TGCAGCGTTGAAGAGAAACAGGGGGAATCATATGGCTACACCTTC.

The chain has TRBV6-5 and TRBJ2-7, with D perhaps TRBD1 (5 bases). This CDR3 comprises 12 residues. The germline V and J ends were trimmed by 6 bases and 3 bases, with 9 bases remaining between them. CDR1 is MNHEY and CDR2 is SVGAGI in the germline V gene. As DNA, the CDR3 is TGTGCCAGCAGCCCAGGGTACTACGAGCAGTACTTC. Translation gives CASSPGYYEQYF.

This clone occurred once. The V call is TRBV7-2, the J call TRBJ2-7; D possibly corresponds to TRBD2 (6 bases). Trimming removed 1 base at V and 2 bases at J, with 15 bases between. The CDR3 length is 16 residues. Germline CDR1 is SGHTA and CDR2 is FQGNSA. The CDR3 is CASSLGFSGKTYEQYF. CDR3 coding DNA: TGTGCCAGCAGCTTAGGTTTTAGCGGAAAAACCTACGAGCAGTACTTC.

The rearrangement joins TRBV6-5 to TRBJ1-2, with a possible D match to TRBD1 (5 bases). This CDR3 comprises 12 residues. V gave up 6 bases and J gave up 5 bases, with 10 bases separating them. CDR1 is MNHEY and CDR2 is SVGAGI in the germline V gene. The CDR3 loop reads CASRTDLYGYTF. The CDR3 DNA reads TGTGCCAGCAGGACAGACCTATATGGCTACACCTTC.

This chain joins TRBV11-2 and TRBJ2-1; the D gene is possibly TRBD1 (5 bases). Trimming cost V 5 bases and J 0 bases, with 14 bases left between them. The CDR3 is 16 amino acids. Germline V CDR1 and CDR2: SGHAT, FQNNGV. The CDR3 sequence: CASSTGSQTSYNEQFF. CDR3 coding DNA: TGTGCCAGCAGCACAGGCTCTCAGACCTCCTACAATGAGCAGTTCTTC.

V usage is TRBV18 and J usage is TRBJ2-1; the D is unclear. This CDR3 comprises 14 residues. V shed 2 bases and J shed 4 bases, with 9 bases lying between them. CDR1 is KGHSH, CDR2 LQKENI, per germline. CDR3 DNA sequence: TGTGCCAGCTCACCAGGCTTGAAGTACAATGAGCAGTTCTTC. It codes for CASSPGLKYNEQFF.

This clone appeared once. The J gene is TRBJ1-1, the V gene TRBV5-1, with TRBD1 matching over 7 bases. This CDR3 has 17 residues. The V and J ends lost 4 bases and 4 bases, in that order; junction bases with no gene match: 16. The germline CDR1 and CDR2 sequences are SGHRS and YFSETQ. CDR3 nucleotides: TGCGCCAGCAGCGAGGCGAGGGGGCGAGGGAAAGGCACTGAAGCTTTCTTT. Translation: CASSEARGRGKGTEAFF.

The table lists this clone with a few counts. V usage is TRBV23-1 and J usage is TRBJ1-1; 7 bases align to TRBD1. TRBV23-1 is reported as an ORF; its role is uncertain. J was trimmed by 6 bases and V by 3 bases; bases with no gene match: 10. The length of the CDR3 is 15 residues. The CDR3 sequence: CASSHPTGAIPEAFF. The CDR3 bases are TGCGCCAGCAGTCATCCCACAGGGGCAATACCTGAAGCTTTCTTT.

This clone was recorded a few times. V and J are TRBV6-5 and TRBJ2-7; 12 bases agree with TRBD1. Germline trimming cut 11 bases from V and 4 bases from J; bases unmatched to any gene: 6. This CDR3 comprises 13 residues. CDR1 is MNHEY, CDR2 SVGAGI, per germline. CDR3 region: CAAGTGGLYEQYF. The CDR3 region has the DNA TGTGCCGCCGGGACAGGGGGCCTATACGAGCAGTACTTC.

This clone appeared once. Other DNA sequences from this sample encode an identical CDR3 as well. The gene calls are TRBV30 and TRBJ1-1; a possible D gene is TRBD1 (6 bases). Germline CDR1 reads GTSNPN; CDR2 reads SVGIG (reference sequence). This CDR3 spans 13 amino acids. The germline V and J ends were trimmed by 4 bases and 1 base, with 10 bases remaining between them. CDR3 in amino acids: CAWNRVKNTEAFF. The CDR3 DNA reads TGTGCCTGGAACAGGGTGAAGAACACTGAAGCTTTCTTT.

The chain carries TRBV12-5 and TRBJ1-2, with 9 bases matching TRBD1. The CDR3 is made up of 16 amino acids. The germline CDR1 and CDR2 sequences are LGHNT and FRNRAP. Trimming cost V 1 base and J 2 bases; bases outside gene matches: 5. CDR3 region: CASGLGQGVRNYGYTF. CDR3 DNA sequence: TGTGCTAGTGGTTTGGGACAGGGGGTCCGGAACTATGGCTACACCTTC.

The chain uses TRBV11-3 and TRBJ2-1; 12 bases align to TRBD2. J gave up 3 bases and V 5 bases, and 5 bases lay outside the gene matches. CDR1 SGHNT and CDR2 YENEEA come from the germline V gene. The CDR3 contains 16 residues. CDR3 sequence reads: CASSPGTSGFYNEQFF. DNA for the CDR3: TGTGCCAGCAGCCCAGGGACTAGCGGGTTCTACAATGAGCAGTTCTTC. The variable domain in full, completed from reference TRBV11-3 and TRBJ2-1, reads EAGVVQSPRYKIIEKKQPVAFWCNPISGHNTLYWYLQNLGQGPELLIRYENEEAVDDSQLPKDRFSAERLKGVDSTLKIQPAELGDSAVYLCASSPGTSGFYNEQFFGPGTRLTVL.

The J gene is TRBJ1-1, the V gene TRBV3-1 (or the pseudogene TRBV3-2), with no clear D. Per the germline V gene, CDR1 is LGHDT and CDR2 is YNNKEL (reference sequence). V was pared by 7 bases and J by 7 bases, with 10 bases between. This CDR3 has 11 residues. CDR3 sequence: CASIKAGEAFF. The CDR3 DNA follows: TGTGCCAGCATTAAGGCGGGTGAAGCTTTCTTT.

The CDR3 spells CASSIAGSQVYEQFF. For the CDR3, the DNA is TGTGCCAGCAGCATCGCCGGGAGCCAGGTCTATGAGCAGTTCTTC. The chain couples TRBV11-3 to TRBJ2-1, with a possible D match to TRBD2 (6 bases). Germline V gene sequence: CDR1 SGHNT, CDR2 YENEEA. With 5 bases removed from V and 8 bases from J, the gap between germline ends came to 19 bases. This CDR3 contains 15 residues.

CDR3 DNA sequence: TGCAGCGGCGCGGGGCCTTTTATCGTAAATTCACCCCTCCACTTT. Residues: CSGAGPFIVNSPLHF. The chain uses TRBV29-1 and TRBJ1-6, with D maybe TRBD1 (5 bases). Germline V lookup: CDR1 SQVTM, CDR2 ANQGSEA. V was trimmed by 7 bases and J by 7 bases, leaving 20 bases between them. CDR3 length: 15 amino acids.

The chain has TRBV30 and TRBJ2-1; 10 nucleotides align to TRBD2. V shed 1 base and J 10 bases; nucleotides not matched to a gene: 13. The CDR3 runs 16 residues. CDR1 is GTSNPN, CDR2 SVGIG, per germline (reference sequence). The CDR3 nucleotides read TGTGCCTGGAGTGGAAGACTAGCGGGCCCTCTCAGGGAGCAGTTCTTC. Translation: CAWSGRLAGPLREQFF.

J is TRBJ2-3 and V is TRBV11-3, with TRBD2 matching 9 bases. CDR1 and CDR2 from the germline V gene are SGHNT and YENEEA. The CDR3 runs to 16 residues. J was trimmed by 4 bases and V by 5 bases; bases with no gene match: 10. CDR3 in amino acids: CASSSRTSAPPDTQYF. In DNA form, the CDR3 reads TGTGCCAGCAGCAGTCGGACTAGCGCACCCCCAGATACGCAGTATTTT. The full variable domain, rest sourced from reference TRBV11-3 and TRBJ2-3, is EAGVVQSPRYKIIEKKQPVAFWCNPISGHNTLYWYLQNLGQGPELLIRYENEEAVDDSQLPKDRFSAERLKGVDSTLKIQPAELGDSAVYLCASSSRTSAPPDTQYFGPGTRLTVL.

This clone was observed a handful of times. This rearrangement joins TRBV7-8 to TRBJ1-2; D remains unclear. There are 15 residues in the CDR3. CDR1 and CDR2 from the germline V gene are SGHVS and FQNEAQ. Deletions cut 5 bases from V and 4 bases from J, with 17 bases between. CDR3 in DNA: TGTGCCAGCAGCCCATGGCAAAAAGGAGGCTATGGCTACACCTTC. It is translated as CASSPWQKGGYGYTF.

This sequence joins TRBV9 and TRBJ1-3; possible D gene TRBD1, 6 bases. Per germline, CDR1 SGDLS and CDR2 YYNGEE. The CDR3 is 17 amino acids. Trimming shortened V by 3 bases and J by 2 bases, and 18 bases separated the two germline ends. CDR3 sequence: CASSAARTAETGNTIYF. DNA for the CDR3: TGTGCCAGCAGCGCAGCCCGGACAGCAGAAACTGGAAACACCATATATTTT.